The subject of this entry is one T cell receptor beta chain. In the study's own analysis: Reference gene primer amplification gave nucleated cell count estimates. The data were produced by immunoSEQ multiplex PCR, yet TCRdb's version contains in-frame clones alone and is incomplete. V and J calls and clone size are given by that table; D and trimming were obtained from the DNA. The table shows fewer than 350,000 clones, with about nine tenths occurring only once. The data originate from a study of blood T cell repertoires in COVID-19. About the research overall: There were acute and convalescent COVID-19 samples, and they came from the United States, Italy and Spain. T cells, B-cell-depleted T cells, or PBMCs supplied cDNA or gDNA.

V gave up 6 bases and J gave up 4 bases; unmatched junction bases: 6. The CDR3 is 15 amino acids. Germline-derived CDR1 and CDR2 are SGHRS and YFSETQ. This receptor was obtained from a man in his forties with active or convalescent COVID-19. The specimen sequenced was peripheral blood. The chain couples TRBV5-1 to TRBJ2-3; 12 bases line up with TRBD2. The CDR3 loop is CASNPASGGADTQYF. In DNA form, the CDR3 reads TGCGCCAGCAACCCAGCTAGCGGGGGGGCAGATACGCAGTATTTT. Based on the CDR3 plus reference TRBV5-1 and TRBJ2-3, the full variable domain is KAGVTQTPRYLIKTRGQQVTLSCSPISGHRSVSWYQQTPGQGLQFLFEYFSETQRNKGNFPGRFSGRQFSNSRSEMNVSTLELGDSALYLCASNPASGGADTQYFGPGTRLTVL.